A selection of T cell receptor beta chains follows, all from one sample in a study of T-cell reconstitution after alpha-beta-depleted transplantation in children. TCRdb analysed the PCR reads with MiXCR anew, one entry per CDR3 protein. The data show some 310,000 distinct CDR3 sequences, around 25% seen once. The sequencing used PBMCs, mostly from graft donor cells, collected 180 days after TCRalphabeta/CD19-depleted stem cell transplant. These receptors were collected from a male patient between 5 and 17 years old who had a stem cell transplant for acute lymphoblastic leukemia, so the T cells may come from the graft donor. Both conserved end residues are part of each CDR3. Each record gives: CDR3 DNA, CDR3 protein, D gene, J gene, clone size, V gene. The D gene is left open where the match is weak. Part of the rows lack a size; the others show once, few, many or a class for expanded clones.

CDR3 DNA: TGTGCCAGCAGTTCCCGACTAGCGGGAGGAGGGGCCCCCTACAATGAGCAGTTCTTC
CDR3 protein: CASSSRLAGGGAPYNEQFF
D gene: TRBD2
J gene: TRBJ2-1
clone size: few
V gene: TRBV12-3/TRBV12-4

CDR3 DNA: TGTGCCAGCAGCTCCACTAGGGGCGGCTACGAGCAGTACTTC
CDR3 protein: CASSSTRGGYEQYF
D gene: .
J gene: TRBJ2-7
clone size: .
V gene: TRBV7-2

CDR3 DNA: TGCAGCGTTGAAGGGGTGACTAGCAAGAGAGATACGCAGTATTTT
CDR3 protein: CSVEGVTSKRDTQYF
D gene: TRBD2
J gene: TRBJ2-3
clone size: few
V gene: TRBV29-1

CDR3 DNA: TGTGCCAGCAGCTTAAGGCGGGGCCAGAACACTGAAGCTTTCTTT
CDR3 protein: CASSLRRGQNTEAFF
D gene: .
J gene: TRBJ1-1
clone size: .
V gene: TRBV7-9

CDR3 DNA: TGCGCCAGCAGCTTGGACAGGGGACGCTACGAGCAGTACTTC
CDR3 protein: CASSLDRGRYEQYF
D gene: TRBD1
J gene: TRBJ2-7
clone size: .
V gene: TRBV5-1

CDR3 DNA: TGTGCCAGCAGCCACCGACCGACTCGATCGAACACCGGGGAGCTGTTTTTT
CDR3 protein: CASSHRPTRSNTGELFF
D gene: .
J gene: TRBJ2-2
clone size: few
V gene: TRBV4-2

CDR3 DNA: TGTGCCACCCAACAGGGGGCGAACTACGAGCAGTACTTC
CDR3 protein: CATQQGANYEQYF
D gene: TRBD1
J gene: TRBJ2-7
clone size: .
V gene: TRBV24-1

CDR3 DNA: TGTGCCAGCAGCCGTGCAAGGAACTCCTACGAGCAGTACTTC
CDR3 protein: CASSRARNSYEQYF
D gene: .
J gene: TRBJ2-7
clone size: few
V gene: TRBV7-6

CDR3 DNA: TGTGCCAGCAGGGGAGAGACAGGTGTAGGTCAGTTCTTC
CDR3 protein: CASRGETGVGQFF
D gene: .
J gene: TRBJ2-1
clone size: many
V gene: TRBV7-9

CDR3 DNA: TGCGCCAGCAGAGCAGGGGTCCTACTTCCTTACGAGCAGTACTTC
CDR3 protein: CASRAGVLLPYEQYF
D gene: .
J gene: TRBJ2-7
clone size: many
V gene: TRBV10-2

CDR3 DNA: TGTGCCAGCAGCTACGGACTTCCACCCAATGAGCAGTTCTTC
CDR3 protein: CASSYGLPPNEQFF
D gene: .
J gene: TRBJ2-1
clone size: .
V gene: TRBV7-3

CDR3 DNA: TGCAGTGCCCCGACAGGGCTACTTAGCACAGATACGCAGTATTTT
CDR3 protein: CSAPTGLLSTDTQYF
D gene: TRBD1
J gene: TRBJ2-3
clone size: few
V gene: TRBV20-1

CDR3 DNA: TGTGCCAGCAGCGTAGGACCCGGATTCACAGATACGCAGTATTTT
CDR3 protein: CASSVGPGFTDTQYF
D gene: .
J gene: TRBJ2-3
clone size: few
V gene: TRBV9

CDR3 DNA: TGTGCCAGCAGCGTCCGCTGGGCTAGTTTAGGCACAGATACGCAGTATTTT
CDR3 protein: CASSVRWASLGTDTQYF
D gene: .
J gene: TRBJ2-3
clone size: many
V gene: TRBV9

CDR3 DNA: TGTGCCAGCTGTGGGACTAGCGGGAGGATAAAATATGTCGCAGATACGCAGTATTTT
CDR3 protein: CASCGTSGRIKYVADTQYF
D gene: TRBD2
J gene: TRBJ2-3
clone size: .
V gene: TRBV12-3/TRBV12-4

CDR3 DNA: TGCAGCTCCGGATCGAACACTGAAGCTTTCTTT
CDR3 protein: CSSGSNTEAFF
D gene: .
J gene: TRBJ1-1
clone size: .
V gene: TRBV29-1

CDR3 DNA: TGCGCCAGCACCCAGACAGGGCCAAATGAAAAACTGTTTTTT
CDR3 protein: CASTQTGPNEKLFF
D gene: TRBD1
J gene: TRBJ1-4
clone size: .
V gene: TRBV10-2

CDR3 DNA: TGTGCCAGCAGCTCCCTTATAGCGGGACGGGAGACCCAGTACTTC
CDR3 protein: CASSSLIAGRETQYF
D gene: TRBD2
J gene: TRBJ2-5
clone size: few
V gene: TRBV5-5

CDR3 DNA: TGTGCCAGCAGCCCCATAGTGGAGAACACTGAAGCTTTCTTT
CDR3 protein: CASSPIVENTEAFF
D gene: .
J gene: TRBJ1-1
clone size: few
V gene: TRBV5-5